This T cell receptor beta chain was identified in a study of blood T cell repertoires in COVID-19. Study overall: The United States, Italy and Spain were the sources of the acute and convalescent COVID-19 samples. T cells, B-cell-depleted T cells, or PBMCs supplied cDNA or gDNA.

Authors' data handling: How many nucleated cells were present was estimated from reference gene primer amplification. TCRdb keeps only in-frame clones here, not all; method: immunoSEQ multiplex PCR. The D gene and trimming were derived from the DNA, and the V and J assignments and clone size from that table. The sample yields fewer than 110,000 clones, more than 70% seen once. The germline V gene encodes CDR1 KGHSH and CDR2 LQKENI. The CDR3 is 18 residues long. The trim removed 1 base at V and 1 base at J, leaving 8 bases unmatched. This clone occurred once. This chain joins TRBV18 and TRBJ2-2, with 8 bases fitting TRBD1. Sequencing input: peripheral blood. The sequence was obtained from an elderly woman in a cohort sampled during active COVID-19. Here the CDR3 reads CASSPRTIGQGNTGELFF. Written as DNA, the CDR3 is TGTGCCAGCTCACCACGGACCATAGGACAGGGGAACACCGGGGAGCTGTTTTTT.